In its sample, the clone carrying this T cell receptor beta chain was seen many times. These data come from a study of regulatory T cells in long-lasting Graves disease. Construction of the TCR beta libraries employed iRepertoire HTBI primers in conjunction with Arm-PCR of CDR3 regions. As handled by the study authors: Identification of gene segments yielded over 60 TRBV and more than eleven TRBJ across samples. TCRdb called the multiplex PCR reads again in MiXCR, with one record for every CDR3 protein. What appears here as the V and J calls and clone size reflects TCRdb's work, not the paper's. Found here are roughly 360,000 distinct CDR3 sequences, 10% to 15% of them singletons; the top ten hold under 20%. The time point: newly diagnosed GD, antithyroid drugs for less than 3 months. Following extraction of RNA from PBMCs, that RNA was used to make the TCR library. The data were also submitted as part of a second study, on T cells in Graves' hyperthyroidism and ophthalmopathy.

The specimen comprised peripheral blood mononuclear cells (PBMCs), sampled at new diagnosis, from a patient treated with antithyroid drugs. This TCR came from a woman aged 18-29 years with Graves disease.

The chain's CDR3 is CASSRVYNTEAFF. DNA of the CDR3: TGTGCCAGCAGTCGAGTGTACAACACTGAAGCTTTCTTT. The chain links TRBV6-1 to TRBJ1-1; D unclear. The CDR3 totals 13 residues. The V end lost 5 bases, the J end lost 2 bases, and 9 bases lay between the germline ends. Germline CDR1 and CDR2: MNHNS and SASEGT.